Below, 14 T cell receptor beta chains from the same sample are listed, as sequenced in a study of T cell changes during pregnancy in multiple sclerosis. Data came from immunoSEQ multiplex PCR; TCRdb stores just in-frame clones and leaves some out. Here the sample spans fewer than 65,000 clones, around 90% being singletons. Sequencing used CD4+ T cells from peripheral blood mononuclear cells, obtained after pregnancy. These receptors were taken from a female donor with multiple sclerosis, enrolled in a pregnancy study.

V gene TRBV5-4 combines with J gene TRBJ1-2; possibly TRBD1 for D (5 bases). The V and J ends lost 2 bases and 8 bases respectively, with 10 bases between them. Germline V CDR1 and CDR2: SGHNT, YYREEE (reference sequence). This CDR3 region has 12 residues. The CDR3 DNA reads TGTGCCAGCAGCTTACAGGCTGGGGGCTACACCTTC. It is translated as CASSLQAGGYTF.

The rearrangement joins TRBV7-2 to TRBJ1-5, with TRBD1 as a possible D gene (6 bases). V lost 4 bases and J 6 bases, leaving 16 bases between the germline ends. This CDR3 contains 15 residues. CDR1 and CDR2 from the germline V gene are SGHTA and FQGNSA. CDR3 sequence: CASSSFTGTPQPQHF. The CDR3 nucleotides read TGTGCCAGCAGCTCATTTACAGGGACCCCTCAGCCCCAGCATTTT.

This clone was detected only a few times. The CDR3 sequence: CASSLTVTGNGYTF. CDR3 in DNA: TGTGCCAGCAGCTTAACCGTGACAGGGAATGGCTACACCTTC. The chain recombines TRBV7-2 with TRBJ1-2; TRBD1 aligns across 7 bases. CDR1 and CDR2 from the germline V gene are SGHTA and FQGNSA. CDR3 length equals 14 residues. V lost 2 bases and J lost 6; bases outside the gene matches: 6.

The chain links TRBV27 to TRBJ1-2, with 7 bases identical to TRBD1. CDR1 is MNHEY and CDR2 is SMNVEV in the germline V gene (reference sequence). The CDR3 spans 16 residues. V lost 5 bases, J lost 2 bases, and 11 bases stayed unmatched. CDR3 loop: CASSLLTGIGNYGYTF. The DNA of the CDR3 is TGTGCCAGCAGTCTCCTGACAGGGATCGGGAACTATGGCTACACCTTC.

On this clone itself: One end of the junction is discordant with germline, which a read error may explain. Other DNA sequences within the sample encode an identical CDR3. This chain uses TRBV29-1 with TRBJ2-6; possibly TRBD2 for D (6 bases). The CDR3 is 16 amino acids. Germline loops: CDR1 SQVTM, CDR2 ANQGSEA. CDR3 sequence: CSVLVYGGALANVLTF. The CDR3 nucleotides read TGCAGCGTTTTAGTTTATGGAGGGGCCTTGGCCAATGTCCTGACTTTC.

J is TRBJ2-3 and V is TRBV9; 12 positions match TRBD2. J was trimmed by 2 bases and V by 2 bases; bases with no gene match: 9. Germline V lookup: CDR1 SGDLS, CDR2 YYNGEE. There are 18 residues in the CDR3. The CDR3 region is CASSVGLAGPAVTDTQYF. The CDR3 nucleotides read TGTGCCAGCAGCGTTGGACTAGCGGGGCCTGCGGTCACAGATACGCAGTATTTT.

The rearrangement uses TRBV30 and TRBJ2-7; possible D gene TRBD1, 6 bases. The V gene's germline CDR1 is GTSNPN and CDR2 SVGIG (reference sequence). The CDR3 has 13 amino acids. Trimming pared 5 bases from V and 3 bases from J, leaving 14 bases between. This CDR3 reads CAWAGKGHYEQYF. Here the CDR3 DNA reads TGTGCCTGGGCCGGGAAGGGACACTACGAGCAGTACTTC. Drawing the rest from reference TRBV30 and TRBJ2-7, the complete variable domain is SQTIHQWPATLVQPVGSPLSLECTVEGTSNPNLYWYRQAAGRGLQLLFYSVGIGQISSEVPQNLSASRPQDRQFILSSKKLLLSDSGFYLCAWAGKGHYEQYFGPGTRLTVT.

This clone has a single count. The chain uses TRBV21-1 and TRBJ2-3; the DNA was not used to check the table's D call, TRBD1. TRBV21-1 is listed as a pseudogene. The CDR3 has 18 amino acids. CDR3: CASSSAGVGAGVADTQYF. CDR3 in DNA: TGTGCCAGCAGCTCCGCCGGGGTGGGGGCCGGCGTGGCAGATACGCAGTATTTT.

This rearrangement joins TRBV11-2 to TRBJ2-1; 11 bases are shared with TRBD2. This CDR3 is built from 18 residues. The ends lost 1 base at V and 5 bases at J; junction bases unmatched: 10. The germline V gene encodes CDR1 SGHAT and CDR2 FQNNGV. The CDR3 bases are TGTGCCAGCAGCTTAGTAGTATTGACTAGCGGGAAAAACAATGAGCAGTTCTTC. Translating gives CASSLVVLTSGKNNEQFF.

This clone was found once. The chain couples TRBV11-2 to TRBJ2-2; D is perhaps TRBD2 (6 bases). Deletions cut 3 bases from V and 7 bases from J, with 15 bases between. CDR1 and CDR2 from the germline V gene are SGHAT and FQNNGV. The CDR3 is 15 amino acids. The CDR3 nucleotides read TGTGCCAGCAGCTTGGGAGACGGGAGACTCGGGGAGCTGTTTTTT. Amino acids: CASSLGDGRLGELFF.

The chain uses TRBV5-6 and TRBJ1-2; 9 bases line up with TRBD1. Germline CDR1 and CDR2: SGHDT and YYEEEE. The CDR3 is 16 residues long. J was trimmed by 6 bases and V by 2 bases; bases with no gene match: 11. As DNA, the CDR3 is TGTGCCAGCAGCTTCCAGGGACAGGGCCGGGTCCATGGCTACACCTTC. This sequence encodes CASSFQGQGRVHGYTF.

The gene calls are TRBV27 and TRBJ2-4; 9 bases agree with TRBD2. Germline-derived CDR1 and CDR2 are MNHEY and SMNVEV (reference sequence). V lost 1 base and J lost 0; bases outside the gene matches: 7. This CDR3 contains 18 residues. Here the CDR3 DNA reads TGTGCCAGCAGTTTATGGCAACCTAGCGGGATAGCCAAAAACATTCAGTACTTC. Amino acid sequence: CASSLWQPSGIAKNIQYF.

This clone has just one count. The chain carries TRBV19 and TRBJ1-1, with D maybe TRBD1 (6 bases). The V and J ends lost 6 bases and 1 base respectively, with 9 bases between them. Germline CDR1 reads LNHDA; CDR2 reads SQIVND (reference sequence). The CDR3 runs to 13 residues. The CDR3 region is CASRVQGNTEAFF. In DNA, the CDR3 is TGTGCCAGTAGGGTACAGGGGAACACTGAAGCTTTCTTT.

The V gene is TRBV14, the J gene TRBJ2-2; possible D gene TRBD1, 6 bases. Germline V CDR1 and CDR2: SGHDN, FVKESK. The CDR3 covers 16 residues. Trimming took off 2 bases at V and 0 bases at J, with 10 bases between the two ends. The CDR3 reads CASSQWTVTNTGELFF. The CDR3 DNA reads as TGTGCCAGCAGCCAATGGACAGTTACGAACACCGGGGAGCTGTTTTTT.